The clone carrying this T cell receptor (beta chain) was recorded many times. Its antigen is unknown. The entry originates in a study of naive and memory T cell subsets. Whole-study results and caveats: Naive and memory repertoire findings lacked a ground truth for validation. In naive cells, over 90% of TCR sequences were seen only once. Possibly reflecting memory cells re-expressing CD45RA, a few larger clonotypes occurred in naive repertoires, especially CD8. Activation and differentiation may alter RNA-based TCR counts. In CD4 and CD8 cells, diversity dropped from naive through EMRA.

Trimming left V 5 bases short and J 8 bases short, with 16 bases between. Germline V gene lookup returns CDR1 DFQATT and CDR2 SNEGSKA (reference sequence). The CDR3 covers 13 residues. Both TRBC1 and TRBC2 were covered by a beta constant-region primer of two equimolar oligonucleotides. Four rounds of PCR amplified the ligated cDNA using nested alpha and beta constant-region primers plus SP2. Via MiXCR, TCRdb re-called the UMI-ligation and nested PCR reads, giving one row per CDR3 protein. Found here are 150,000 or so distinct CDR3 sequences, 22% of them singletons; the top ten hold 0.11%. The source of this sequence is a human donor in good health. The chain joins TRBV20-1 to TRBJ2-1; weak D call: TRBD2 (6 bases). Sequencing used naive CD4+ T cells from blood. The CDR3 DNA reads as TGCAGTGCTCCCCGGGGAGGAGGGGATGAGCAGTTCTTC. This codes for CSAPRGGGDEQFF.